This note documents a single T cell receptor beta chain sequence. These data belong to a study of T cell responses to AZD1222 COVID-19 vaccine. TCRdb's copy holds only in-frame clones and misses some; the assay was immunoSEQ multiplex PCR. The sample gives some 200,000 clones, 93% of which show up once; 3% to 5% is in the top ten. This specimen consisted of peripheral blood, obtained on day 0 of AZD1222 vaccination. The source of this sequence is an adult in good health.

The CDR3, as DNA: TGTGCCAGCAGCCCGGGGCCGGGGACCGGAGGAAACACCATATATTTT. This encodes CASSPGPGTGGNTIYF. V usage is TRBV7-2 and J usage is TRBJ1-3; D may be TRBD1 (5 bases). V was shortened by 5 bases and J by 4 bases, with 18 bases between the two germline ends. Germline V gene sequence: CDR1 SGHTA, CDR2 FQGNSA. CDR3 length: 16 amino acids.